Listed here is a single T cell receptor beta chain. This sample is drawn from a study of control samples from healthy donors and cancer patients. V was trimmed by 4 bases and J by 5 bases, leaving 7 bases between them. CDR1 is SGHRS and CDR2 is YFSETQ in the germline V gene. The CDR3 totals 12 residues. Data came from immunoSEQ multiplex PCR; TCRdb stores just in-frame clones and leaves some out. Of some 99,000 clones in the sample, 90% are singletons; the top ten hold roughly 4%. What was sequenced was blood. V usage is TRBV5-1 and J usage is TRBJ2-1, with D unresolved. This receptor was taken from a human donor in good health. The donor label of this sample is uncertain. The CDR3 loop is CASSPDNNEQFF. The CDR3 DNA sequence: TGCGCCAGCAGCCCAGATAACAATGAGCAGTTCTTC.